This record looks at one T cell receptor beta chain sequence and its context. Its specificity is unknown. The sample is drawn from a study of PD-1 blockade in classical Hodgkin lymphoma. At the level of the study: Patients were administered nivolumab (3 mg/kg intravenously) every 2 weeks. Findings and limits, study-wide: Baseline TCR diversity was reportedly lower in newly diagnosed patients than healthy donors. CD4+ TCR diversity climbed significantly by C4D1, unlike CD8+ TCR diversity.

The table came from immunoSEQ multiplex PCR; TCRdb's copy has only in-frame clones and leaves some out. The repertoire holds 90,000 to 100,000 clones, with around 80% as singletons. Trimming took 6 bases from V and 5 from J, leaving 13 bases between them. Germline values: CDR1 MNHNS, CDR2 SASEGT. The CDR3 runs to 13 residues. Time point meaning: cycle 4 day 1 (C4D1), after about 6 weeks of nivolumab. No patient escaped relapse after autologous stem cell transplantation, and brentuximab vedotin exposure varied. This receptor was identified in a human donor with classical Hodgkin lymphoma. The specimen was peripheral blood mononuclear cells (PBMCs), collected before the fourth cycle of nivolumab. This chain joins TRBV6-1 and TRBJ2-5; perhaps TRBD1 as D (5 bases). The CDR3 is CASRGHLGETQYF. CDR3 nucleotide sequence: TGTGCCAGCAGGGGGCACTTGGGGGAGACCCAGTACTTC.